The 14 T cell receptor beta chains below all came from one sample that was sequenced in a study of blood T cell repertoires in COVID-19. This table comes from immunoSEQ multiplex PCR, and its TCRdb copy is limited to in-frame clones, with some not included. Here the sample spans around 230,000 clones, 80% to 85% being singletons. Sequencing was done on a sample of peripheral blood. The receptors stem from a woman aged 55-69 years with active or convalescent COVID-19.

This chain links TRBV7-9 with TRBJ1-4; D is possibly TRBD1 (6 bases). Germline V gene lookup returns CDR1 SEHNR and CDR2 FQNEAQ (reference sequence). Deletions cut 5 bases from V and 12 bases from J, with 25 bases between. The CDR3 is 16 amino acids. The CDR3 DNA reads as TGTGCCAGCAGCCAGGGGATCAGGAATGCACAGGAGGAACTGTTTTTT. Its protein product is CASSQGIRNAQEELFF. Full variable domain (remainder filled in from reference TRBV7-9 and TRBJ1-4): DTGVSQNPRHKITKRGQNVTFRCDPISEHNRLYWYRQTLGQGPEFLTYFQNEAQLEKSRLLSDRFSAERPKGSFSTLEIQRTEQGDSAMYLCASSQGIRNAQEELFFGSGTQLSVL.

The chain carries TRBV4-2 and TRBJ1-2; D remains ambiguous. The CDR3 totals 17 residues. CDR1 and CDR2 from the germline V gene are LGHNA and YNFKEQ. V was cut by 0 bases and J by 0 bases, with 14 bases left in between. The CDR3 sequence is CASSQDWRTPANYGYTF. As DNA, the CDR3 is TGTGCCAGCAGCCAAGATTGGAGGACCCCAGCTAACTATGGCTACACCTTC.

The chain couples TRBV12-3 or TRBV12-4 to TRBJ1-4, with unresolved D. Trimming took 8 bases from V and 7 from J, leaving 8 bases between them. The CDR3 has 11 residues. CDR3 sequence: CASFHGEKLFF. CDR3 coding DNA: TGTGCCAGCTTTCACGGTGAAAAACTGTTTTTT.

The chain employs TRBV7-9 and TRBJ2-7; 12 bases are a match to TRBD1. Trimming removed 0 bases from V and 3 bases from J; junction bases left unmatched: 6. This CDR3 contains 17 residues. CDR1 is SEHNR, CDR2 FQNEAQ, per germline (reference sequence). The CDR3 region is CASSLAPGTGGHYEQYF. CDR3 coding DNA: TGTGCCAGCAGCTTAGCGCCCGGGACAGGGGGCCACTACGAGCAGTACTTC.

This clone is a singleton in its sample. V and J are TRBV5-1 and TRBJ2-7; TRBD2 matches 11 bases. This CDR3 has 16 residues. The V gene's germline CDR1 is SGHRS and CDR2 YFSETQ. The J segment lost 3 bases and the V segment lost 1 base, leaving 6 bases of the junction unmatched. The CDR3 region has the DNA TGCGCCAGCAGCTTGATCATAGCGGGGGGGATCTACGAGCAGTACTTC. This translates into CASSLIIAGGIYEQYF.

In DNA, the CDR3 is TGTGCCAGCAGTGAACGTCCGGTGTCCTCTGGAAACACCATATATTTT. Its translation: CASSERPVSSGNTIYF. The chain carries TRBV6-1 and TRBJ1-3; D is undetermined. CDR1 MNHNS and CDR2 SASEGT come from the germline V gene. This CDR3 region has 16 residues. The ends were cut back, 2 bases at V and 0 bases at J, with 11 bases in the middle.

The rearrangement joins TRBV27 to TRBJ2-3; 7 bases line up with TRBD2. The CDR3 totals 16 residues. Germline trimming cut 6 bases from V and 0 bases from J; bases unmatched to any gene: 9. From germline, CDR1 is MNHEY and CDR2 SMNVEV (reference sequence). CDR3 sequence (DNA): TGTGCCAGCAGACCCAACGCGGGGGTTAGCACAGATACGCAGTATTTT. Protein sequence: CASRPNAGVSTDTQYF.

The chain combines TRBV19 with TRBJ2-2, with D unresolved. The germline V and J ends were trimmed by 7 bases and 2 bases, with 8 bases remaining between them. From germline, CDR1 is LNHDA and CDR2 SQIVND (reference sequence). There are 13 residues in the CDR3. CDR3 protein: CASIQTNTGELFF. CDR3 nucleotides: TGTGCCAGTATACAGACAAACACCGGGGAGCTGTTTTTT. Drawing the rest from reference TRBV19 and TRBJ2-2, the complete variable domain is DGGITQSPKYLFRKEGQNVTLSCEQNLNHDAMYWYRQDPGQGLRLIYYSQIVNDFQKGDIAEGYSVSREKKESFPLTVTSAQKNPTAFYLCASIQTNTGELFFGEGSRLTVL.

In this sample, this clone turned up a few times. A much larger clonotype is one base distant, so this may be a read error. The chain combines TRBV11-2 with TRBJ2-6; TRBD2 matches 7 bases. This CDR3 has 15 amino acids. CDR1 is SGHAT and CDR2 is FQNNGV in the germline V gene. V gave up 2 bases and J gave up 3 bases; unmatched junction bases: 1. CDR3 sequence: CASSLWGGGANVLTF. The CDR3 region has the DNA TGTGCCAGCAGCTTATGGGGGGGTGGGGCCAACGTCCTGACTTTC.

In DNA, the CDR3 is TGTGCCAGCAGCCCAACCGCAGGGCAAATGGGTGAAAAACTGTTTTTT. It specifies CASSPTAGQMGEKLFF. The rearrangement joins TRBV9 to TRBJ1-4; the D gene is possibly TRBD1 (5 bases). CDR1 and CDR2 from the germline V gene are SGDLS and YYNGEE. Trimming left V 4 bases short and J 7 bases short, with 20 bases between. The CDR3 spans 16 residues.

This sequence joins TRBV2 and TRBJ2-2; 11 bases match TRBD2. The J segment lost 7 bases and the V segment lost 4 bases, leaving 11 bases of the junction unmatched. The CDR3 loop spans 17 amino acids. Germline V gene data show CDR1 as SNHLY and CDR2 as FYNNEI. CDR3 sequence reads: CASSAIAGGPEGGELFF. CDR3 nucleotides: TGTGCCAGCAGTGCGATAGCGGGGGGGCCGGAGGGCGGGGAGCTGTTTTTT.

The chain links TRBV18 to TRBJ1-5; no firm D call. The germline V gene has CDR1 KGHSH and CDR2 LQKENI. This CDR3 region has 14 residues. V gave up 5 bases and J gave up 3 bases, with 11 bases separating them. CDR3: CASSTDMFNQPQHF. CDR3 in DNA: TGTGCCAGCTCAACCGACATGTTCAATCAGCCCCAGCATTTT.

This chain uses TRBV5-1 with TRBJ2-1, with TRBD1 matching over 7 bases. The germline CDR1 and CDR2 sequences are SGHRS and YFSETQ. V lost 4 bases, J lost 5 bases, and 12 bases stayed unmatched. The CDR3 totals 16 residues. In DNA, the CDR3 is TGCGCCAGCAGCCCCCGAGGGAGACAGGGAAACAATGAGCAGTTCTTC. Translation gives CASSPRGRQGNNEQFF.

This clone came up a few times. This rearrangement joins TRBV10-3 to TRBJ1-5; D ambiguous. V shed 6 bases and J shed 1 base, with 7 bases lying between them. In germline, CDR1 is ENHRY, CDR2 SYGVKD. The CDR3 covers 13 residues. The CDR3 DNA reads TGTGCCATCAGCGCGGCCAGCAATCAGCCCCAGCATTTT. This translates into CAISAASNQPQHF.